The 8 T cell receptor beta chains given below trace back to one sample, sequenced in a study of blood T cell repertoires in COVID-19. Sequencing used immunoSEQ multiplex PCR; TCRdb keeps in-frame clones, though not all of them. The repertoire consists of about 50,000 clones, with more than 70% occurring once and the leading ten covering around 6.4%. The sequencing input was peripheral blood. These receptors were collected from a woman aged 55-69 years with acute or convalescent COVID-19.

CDR3 DNA: TGTGCCAGCAGCCCAGTTCGGCTAGCGGGCGACAATGAGCAGTTCTTC. As protein: CASSPVRLAGDNEQFF. The V and J genes are TRBV7-9 and TRBJ2-1; 8 positions match TRBD2. The CDR3 contains 16 residues. V trimming: 5 bases; J trimming: 5 bases; junction bases outside the gene matches: 11. Germline V CDR1 and CDR2: SEHNR, FQNEAQ (reference sequence).

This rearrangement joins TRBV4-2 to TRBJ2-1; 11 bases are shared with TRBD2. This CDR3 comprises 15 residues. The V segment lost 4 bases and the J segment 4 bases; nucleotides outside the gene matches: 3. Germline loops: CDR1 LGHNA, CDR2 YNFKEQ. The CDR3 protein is CASSPTSGVYNEQFF. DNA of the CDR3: TGTGCCAGCAGCCCGACTAGCGGGGTATACAATGAGCAGTTCTTC.

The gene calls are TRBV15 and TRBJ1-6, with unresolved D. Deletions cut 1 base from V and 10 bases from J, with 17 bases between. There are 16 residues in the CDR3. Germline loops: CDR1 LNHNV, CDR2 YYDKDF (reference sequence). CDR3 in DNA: TGTGCCACCAGCAGAGTAATCCTAGGATCCGACTCACCCCTCCACTTT. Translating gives CATSRVILGSDSPLHF.

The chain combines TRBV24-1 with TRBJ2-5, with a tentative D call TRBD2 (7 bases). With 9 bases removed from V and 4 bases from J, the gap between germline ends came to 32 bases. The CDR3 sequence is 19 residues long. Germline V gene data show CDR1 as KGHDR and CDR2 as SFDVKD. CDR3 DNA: TGTGCCACCGCTGTAGCGCGGGAGAGAGGGAAGGGGGATCTAGAGACCCAGTACTTC. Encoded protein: CATAVARERGKGDLETQYF.

DNA for the CDR3: TGTGCCAGTTTTTCGGACAGAACTTCACCCCTCCACTTT. Its protein is CASFSDRTSPLHF. This sequence joins TRBV18 and TRBJ1-6, with D perhaps matching TRBD1 (6 bases). The germline CDR1 and CDR2 sequences are KGHSH and LQKENI. V gave up 9 bases and J gave up 9 bases, with 15 bases separating them. This CDR3 is built from 13 residues.

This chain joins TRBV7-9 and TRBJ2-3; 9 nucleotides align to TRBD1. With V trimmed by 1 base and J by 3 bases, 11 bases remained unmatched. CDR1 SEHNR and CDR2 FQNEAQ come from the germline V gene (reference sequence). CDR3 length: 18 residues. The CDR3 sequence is CASSLVGRDRVGTDTQYF. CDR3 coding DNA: TGTGCCAGCAGCTTAGTAGGCCGGGACAGGGTAGGGACAGATACGCAGTATTTT.

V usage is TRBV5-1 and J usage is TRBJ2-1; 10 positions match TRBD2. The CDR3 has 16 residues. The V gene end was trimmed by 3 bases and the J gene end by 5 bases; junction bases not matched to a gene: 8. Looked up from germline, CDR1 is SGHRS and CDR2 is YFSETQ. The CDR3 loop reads CASSSTLGLAHNEQFF. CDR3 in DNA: TGCGCCAGCAGCTCGACTCTGGGACTAGCGCACAATGAGCAGTTCTTC.

The CDR3 region is CASSLAVAEANYGYTF. In nucleotides, the CDR3 is TGTGCCAGCAGCTTGGCCGTGGCTGAAGCTAACTATGGCTACACCTTC. V gene TRBV5-5 combines with J gene TRBJ1-2; no reliable D call. The germline V and J ends were trimmed by 0 bases and 0 bases, with 12 bases remaining between them. CDR1 is SGHKS, CDR2 YYEKEE, per germline (reference sequence). This CDR3 is built from 16 residues. The full variable domain, rest sourced from reference TRBV5-5 and TRBJ1-2, is DAGVTQSPTHLIKTRGQQVTLRCSPISGHKSVSWYQQVLGQGPQFIFQYYEKEERGRGNFPDRFSARQFPNYSSELNVNALLLGDSALYLCASSLAVAEANYGYTFGSGTRLTVV.